This T cell receptor beta chain came from a study of T cells after yellow fever vaccination. Findings and limits, study-wide: Clones from primary vaccination mostly reappeared after the booster (approximately 95% CD4, about 85% CD8).

TCRdb recomputed calls from the 5' RACE reads with MiXCR, one row per CDR3 protein. The data show 75,000 to 100,000 distinct CDR3 sequences, more than 7.5% seen once. Trimming stripped 4 bases from V and 7 bases from J, with 14 bases between. CDR1 is SEHNR and CDR2 is FQNEAQ in the germline V gene (reference sequence). The length of the CDR3 is 13 residues. This receptor was taken from a man between 18 and 29 years old who received the YFV17D yellow fever vaccine. The source material was CD8+ T cells not binding an NS4B(214-222) dextramer, sorted from PBMCs, sampled about 2 weeks after the first yellow fever vaccination. The rearrangement joins TRBV7-9 to TRBJ2-7; D is perhaps TRBD2 (6 bases). CDR3 sequence: CASSSGLLTEQYF. The CDR3 nucleotides read TGTGCCAGCAGCTCCGGACTACTTACGGAGCAGTACTTC.